This T cell receptor beta chain was recorded in a study of blood T cell repertoires in COVID-19. Profiling relied on immunoSEQ multiplex PCR, and the TCRdb table lists in-frame clones only, not all of them. Among 75,000 to 100,000 clones listed, 86% were seen once. Germline CDR1 is MDHEN and CDR2 is SYDVKM. The CDR3 has 12 amino acids. The germline V and J ends were trimmed by 6 bases and 8 bases, with 11 bases remaining between them. The chain has TRBV28 and TRBJ2-1; no clear D gene. The sequencing sample was made of peripheral blood. This TCR came from a man older than 75 with acute or convalescent COVID-19. CDR3 residues: CASRRGVDEQFF. DNA for the CDR3: TGTGCCAGCAGGAGAGGAGTCGATGAGCAGTTCTTC.